The clone carrying this T cell receptor (beta chain) was detected many times. Its specificity is unknown. Library preparation (for TCRbeta) was performed with unique molecular identifiers. TCRdb fed the PCR reads into MiXCR, producing one record per CDR3 protein. The table lists 250,000 to 300,000 distinct CDR3 sequences, around 9.1% of them singletons, with over 6% in the top ten. These data come from a study of T-cell reconstitution after alpha-beta-depleted transplantation in children. Broader study findings: For some patients, TCRbeta diversity was high at day 60 because of recipient T cells and thymic progenitors that survived. Alpha-beta T cells present about two months after transplant were reported to originate from several hundred expanded graft clones. Newly produced T cells mostly accounted for T-cell counts and diversity one year post-transplant.

Specimen: PBMCs, collected before TCRalphabeta/CD19-depleted stem cell transplant. The TCR sequence derives from a boy in the first two years of life with acute myeloid leukemia, due to receive a stem cell transplant.

DNA of the CDR3: TGTGCCAGCAGCCAATTGGGACAGCCCCAGCATTTT. Translated: CASSQLGQPQHF. The rearrangement links TRBV3-1 to TRBJ1-5, with D hard to call. The CDR3 is made up of 12 amino acids. The V end lost 2 bases, the J end lost 7 bases, and 6 bases lay between the germline ends. Germline CDR1 LGHDT, CDR2 YNNKEL (reference sequence).